This entry describes one T cell receptor beta chain. There is no known antigen for this receptor. Base qualities are not provided; no much larger clone lies one nucleotide away. The CDR3 measures 14 amino acids from cysteine to phenylalanine. The only DNA kept is the CDR3, 42 bases in frame from the first base. CDR1 and CDR2 are drawn from the germline V gene: SQVTM, ANQGSEA. The trim is 4 bases for V and 3 bases for J, with a gap of 14 bases between the germline ends. The sample comes from a study of radiation and T cells in renal cell carcinoma (dated by TCRdb to 2020 to 2022). General notes on the study: The samples were obtained from a clinical trial, where primary renal cell carcinomas were treated with 15 Gy stereotactic body radiation therapy and then removed by nephrectomy 4 weeks afterward. In total, fewer than 55 samples underwent TCR beta sequencing: 25 or so tumors plus 27 peripheral blood samples. In the 55 or so samples combined, some 4,100,000 unique CDR3 nucleotide sequences were found, encoding roughly 2,500,000 unique CDR3 amino acid sequences.

TCR beta libraries were generated from genomic DNA with the immunoSEQ kit, following the manufacturer's recommendations. Library preparation used a first multiplex PCR with proprietary primers, then a second PCR adding unique barcodes, with bead cleanups after each round. Each sample batch included a kit-provided positive control reaction and a negative control reaction. The final libraries were assessed on an Agilent 4200 TapeStation D1000 ScreenTape, pooled by volume, and quantified by qPCR. Sequencing was performed on an Illumina NextSeq500 using a MidOutput 150-cycle cartridge, with 156 Read1 cycles, 15 Index1 cycles, and the kit custom primers. The pooled library was loaded at 0.95 to 1 pM with around 20% PhiX control spiked in. Per the authors' processing: The vendor-processed data were analyzed in R, and a clonotype was defined as all T cells that share the same CDR3 nucleotide sequence. In the clone abundance analyses, frequencies were normalized to the 10,000 most abundant clones in each sample. Before analysis, public T cell clones were removed, and these numbered fewer than six per sample on average. An abundance difference of at least 32-fold between compartments was the criterion for calling clonotypes tumor-enriched or baseline blood-enriched. A beta-binomial differential abundance model was used to identify clonotypes that were expanded or contracted between blood time points. Similarity between tumor and blood repertoires was quantified using the Baroni-Urbani and Buser coefficient, and groups were compared with two-tailed Wilcoxon tests in R. TCRdb limited this immuneACCESS table to in-frame rearrangements with V and J called. A share of clones is missing; checked studies link under half to unresolved V genes, and the rest is unexplained. D and trimming were read from the DNA, whereas the V and J calls and clone size are those reported in that table. Present in this sample are around 75,000 clones, roughly 82% of which were seen just once. Roughly 6% of the sample is in the top ten clones.

According to the study, the label for this sample's time point signals: blood 2 weeks post-SBRT. The intended sense of this specimen's treatment or condition label: 15 Gy SBRT to primary tumor, nephrectomy 4 weeks later. Serial peripheral blood from radiation-treated patients was sampled at baseline, 2 weeks and 4 weeks after SBRT to track tumor-enriched clonotypes. Every patient had renal cell carcinoma of clear cell pathology. The QIAamp DNA Blood Mini Kit (Qiagen) was used to prepare genomic DNA for TCR sequencing. The analyses included only samples that passed all quality control checks. Broader findings and caveats from the paper: Because pretreatment tumor biopsies were not available, the baseline intratumoral presence of clonotypes could not be determined. Effects of radiation dose or scheduling on the TCR repertoire could not be addressed with the single-armed trial design. Blood repertoire dynamics were not followed beyond 4 weeks after treatment. In blood, the top tumor clonotypes increased between baseline and 2 weeks post-radiation and then shrank by 4 weeks, which suggests that tumor-resident clones expanded only transiently.

Sample: blood, taken from a patient whose treatment included radiotherapy and nephrectomy. This sequence uses TRBV29-1 and TRBJ2-3; no D segment can be confidently identified. This receptor was identified in a man aged 55 to 69 with renal cell carcinoma. The nucleotide sequence reads TGCAGCGTTGTGAGTGGTAGGACGACAGATACGCAGTATTTT. Translated, this is CSVVSGRTTDTQYF.